The sequence of this T cell receptor beta chain was determined in a study of shared clonotypes between healthy human individuals (dated by TCRdb to about 2020). About the full investigation: A couple of women and a few men aged 18 to 49 years were included in the cohort. To estimate repertoire size and how much clonotypes are shared between individuals, the study performed deep sequencing of blood TCR repertoires from a handful of healthy adults. To increase sequencing depth and limit assay-specific biases, TCR repertoire library preparation and sequencing were carried out by different laboratories using diverse techniques. Leukapheresis yielded between about 0.94 and 8.9 billion PBMCs per donor.

Results the study describes overall, beyond this receptor: Only blood was sampled, and tissue TCR repertoires likely differ from those in blood. The small number of donors limited the genetic and exposure-history diversity represented. Pairwise subsampling led to the expectation that sequencing depth would affect the degree of clonotype sharing among donors.

Using the deep immunoSEQ assay, multiplex PCR amplified TCR CDR3 regions from genomic DNA. Extracted genomic DNA from each cell subset was spread evenly across all wells of several immunoSEQ 96-well plates, with each plate serving as a replicate. For unsorted PBMC, approximately 0.3 ug of genomic DNA, equivalent to roughly 30,000 T cell genomes, went into each replicate PCR. Ten immunoSEQ deep assay plates were used to sequence unsorted PBMC genomic DNA. Purified libraries were measured with a Qubit 3.0 fluorometer, size-checked on a Bioanalyzer 2100, and measured again with the KAPA Library Quantification kit. Every immunoSEQ 96-well plate was sequenced on a separate single-read 150-cycle Illumina NextSeq 550 flow cell. Under the source paper's analysis protocol: Because the immunoSEQ output held only junctional sequences and lacked quality scores, the filtering could not match the filtering applied to full-length reads. To assign V/J genes and CDR3, sequences were annotated against IMGT germline references using PyIR, a Python wrapper for IgBLAST v1.9. Any read was removed if the V/J assignment was weak (E-value above 1e-6), the CDR3 was missing, or the read contained stop codons, out-of-frame junctions, or ambiguous translated residues. A V3J clonotype was defined by an identical inferred V gene, J gene, and CDR3 amino acid sequence. Percentage overlap between repertoires was calculated by dividing the number of shared unique clonotypes by the size of the smaller repertoire. Richness of each repertoire was evaluated using RTK rarefaction, the Chao1 estimator, and Recon v2.1 estimates of unobserved clonotypes. The table comes from immuneACCESS by way of TCRdb, which keeps in-frame sequences with V and J called. Part of the clones is missing from these tables; in studies checked, under half for an unresolved V gene and the rest for unknown reasons. V and J calls and clone size are copied from that table; D and trimming were computed from the DNA. Here the sample has about 500,000 clones; around 77% occur a single time. Approximately 12% of the sample is taken by the ten largest.

A single count supports this clone. There is no known antigen for this receptor. No qualities accompany the bases; no much larger clone lies one base away. Healthy HIV-negative adults with no recently reported acute infections or vaccinations were included as donors. All donors were Caucasian adults living in Nashville, Tennessee, USA. For unsorted samples, 75 million to 100 million PBMCs were counted and genomic DNA was extracted with the QIAamp DNA Blood Mini kit. Blood was collected by leukapheresis, and PBMCs were isolated by Ficoll-Histopaque density gradient centrifugation and then cryopreserved in liquid nitrogen vapor phase. V drops 0 bases and J drops 5 bases, leaving 13 bases in between. The CDR3 covers 14 residues, taking in both the cysteine and the phenylalanine. The sequence is cut down to CDR3 DNA, 42 bases in frame from base 1. As encoded in the germline V gene (reference sequence), CDR1 is GTSNPN while CDR2 is SVGIG.

The sequenced material came from PBMCs. This receptor was identified in a woman aged 35 to 49 in good health. Some clones in this sample may be carry-over from other donors' samples. The sequence is built from TRBV30 and TRBJ1-1, with the identity of the D gene unclear. The CDR3 is CAWSVGGSETEAFF. The DNA reads as follows: TGTGCCTGGAGTGTAGGAGGGAGCGAAACTGAAGCTTTCTTT. Reference TRBV30 and TRBJ1-1 genes cover what lies past the CDR3, so the full variable domain is SQTIHQWPATLVQPVGSPLSLECTVEGTSNPNLYWYRQAAGRGLQLLFYSVGIGQISSEVPQNLSASRPQDRQFILSSKKLLLSDSGFYLCAWSVGGSETEAFFGQGTRLTVV.